Given below is one T cell receptor (beta chain) in context. CDR1 MNHEY and CDR2 SMNVEV come from the germline V gene (reference sequence). The CDR3 spans 13 residues. V lost 2 bases, J lost 4 bases, and 8 bases lay in between. Researchers ran the PCR with 60 Vbeta and 13 Jbeta primers. The repertoire was sequenced with immunoSEQ multiplex PCR; TCRdb's copy has only in-frame clones and lacks some. The data show around 150,000 clones, with roughly 80% seen just once and 3.5% to 5.5% held by the top ten. The data derive from a study of cytomegalovirus exposure and HLA in healthy donors. The chain combines TRBV27 with TRBJ1-1; D may be TRBD1 (6 bases). The sample taken for sequencing was PBMCs. The receptor was isolated from a woman aged 40 to 55 in good health and CMV-seropositive. The CDR3 region has the DNA TGTGCCAGCAGTTTAGGGGGCTCCACTGAAGCTTTCTTT. Its translation: CASSLGGSTEAFF.